The present T cell receptor (beta chain) was sequenced within a study of healthy donors' naive CD4 and CD8 T cells. General study points: Chains were not paired, since alpha and beta were sequenced in bulk.

The germline V gene encodes CDR1 MNHEY and CDR2 SMNVEV (reference sequence). The CDR3 runs to 17 residues. Germline trimming cut 3 bases from V and 1 base from J; bases unmatched to any gene: 5. A linear amplification protocol produced the TCR libraries from 500 ng of total RNA. One entry per CDR3 protein results from TCRdb running MiXCR on the reads. The sample records 180,000 or so distinct CDR3 sequences, about four fifths being singletons. Details on this clonotype: What it recognizes is unknown.

The sample was naive CD4+ and CD8+ T cells sorted from blood, pooled from several donors. The V call is TRBV27, the J call TRBJ1-6, with 8 bases that match TRBD1. The TCR was taken from a pool of human donors in good health; the sample pools cells from several healthy donors. The CDR3 is CASSFRDRQSYNSPLHF. The DNA for the CDR3 is TGTGCCAGCAGTTTCCGGGACAGGCAATCCTATAATTCACCCCTCCACTTT.